One TCR beta chain is described in this entry. These data belong to a study of T cell repertoires in cytomegalovirus infection. One entry per CDR3 protein, called by TCRdb with MiXCR from the reads. The sample has 450,000 to 650,000 distinct CDR3 sequences; about a quarter are singletons. V lost 0 bases to trimming and J lost 8 bases, with 7 bases between them. Per germline, CDR1 SQVTM and CDR2 ANQGSEA. There are 11 residues in the CDR3. The sequencing input was PBMCs. The chain carries TRBV29-1 and TRBJ1-2; unclear D gene. The receptor comes from a human donor in good health (CMV status not recorded). Some clones in this sample may be carry-over from other donors' samples. This CDR3 reads CSVEDRKGYTF. The DNA of the CDR3 is TGCAGCGTTGAAGATCGGAAGGGCTACACCTTC.